This entry features one T cell receptor (beta chain) sequence. This clone was detected only once. Its cognate antigen has yet to be identified. No base quality values were provided; no much bigger clone lies one nucleotide off. Libraries were made using the immunoSEQ multiplex PCR assay. The immuneACCESS repertoire file appears here via TCRdb, limited to in-frame rearrangements. These files lack a portion of the clones; in checked studies, under half of the deficit traces to unresolved V genes, and the cause of the others is not known. Within this sample are about 6,600 clones, with 88% of them counted one time only. The ten largest clonotypes hold approximately 3% of the sample. This record belongs to a study of tumor T cells in aggressive B-cell lymphoma (dated by TCRdb to about 2017). The sample consisted of tumor tissue. This receptor was obtained from an adult with diffuse large B cell lymphoma. Some clones in this sample may be carry-over from other donors' samples.

The CDR3 region reads CASSMVRGNSPLHF. The sequence in DNA is TGTGCCAGTAGTATGGTCAGGGGTAATTCACCCCTCCACTTT. This receptor chain uses TRBV19 and TRBJ1-6; a tentative D call is TRBD1 (6 bases match). In the germline V gene (reference sequence), CDR1 corresponds to LNHDA and CDR2 to SQIVND. Cut back by 3 bases and 6 bases, the V and J ends lie 9 bases apart. Measured from the cysteine to the phenylalanine, the CDR3 is 14 residues long. Solely the CDR3 DNA is kept, with 42 bases framed from the first base.